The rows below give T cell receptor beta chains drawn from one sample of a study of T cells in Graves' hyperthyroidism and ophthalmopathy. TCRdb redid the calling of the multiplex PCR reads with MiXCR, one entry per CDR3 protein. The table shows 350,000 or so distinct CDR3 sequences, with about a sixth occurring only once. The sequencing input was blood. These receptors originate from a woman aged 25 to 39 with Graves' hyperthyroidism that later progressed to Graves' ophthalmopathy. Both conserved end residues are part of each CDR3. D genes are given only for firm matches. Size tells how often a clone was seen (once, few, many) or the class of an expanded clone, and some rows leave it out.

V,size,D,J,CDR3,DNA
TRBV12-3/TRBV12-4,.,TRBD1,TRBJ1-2,CASSPTGTGINGYTF,TGTGCCAGCAGTCCGACCGGGACAGGGATCAATGGCTACACCTTC
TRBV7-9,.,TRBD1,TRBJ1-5,CASSRGGGTGGYYSNQPQHF,TGTGCCAGCAGCCGTGGGGGCGGGACAGGGGGCTACTATAGCAATCAGCCCCAGCATTTT
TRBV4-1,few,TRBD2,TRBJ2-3,CASSQFYGGAKRGTDTQYF,TGCGCCAGCAGCCAATTTTACGGGGGGGCCAAACGGGGCACAGATACGCAGTATTTT
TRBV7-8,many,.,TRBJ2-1,CASSPIRTGGTYNEQFF,TGTGCCAGCAGCCCAATAAGGACTGGGGGAACCTACAATGAGCAGTTCTTC
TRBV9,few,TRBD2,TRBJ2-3,CASSVGPQRGSDTQYF,TGTGCCAGCAGCGTAGGTCCCCAGCGGGGGTCAGATACGCAGTATTTT
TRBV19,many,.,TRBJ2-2,CASSSISGDLNTGELFF,TGTGCCAGTAGTAGTATCTCGGGGGACTTGAACACCGGGGAGCTGTTTTTT
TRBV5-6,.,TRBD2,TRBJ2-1,CASSQLAGPYNEQFF,TGTGCCAGCAGTCAGCTAGCGGGGCCCTACAATGAGCAGTTCTTC
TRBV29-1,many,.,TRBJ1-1,CSVMTGLAEAFF,TGCAGCGTTATGACAGGTTTGGCTGAAGCTTTCTTT
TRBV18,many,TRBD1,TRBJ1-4,CASSPPGQGGEKLFF,TGTGCCAGCTCACCACCGGGACAGGGAGGAGAAAAACTGTTTTTT
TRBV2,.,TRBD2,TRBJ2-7,CASRPDSGSIYEQYF,TGTGCCAGCAGGCCCGATAGCGGGAGTATCTACGAGCAGTACTTC
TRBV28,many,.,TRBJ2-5,CASSPWTRERVAETQYF,TGTGCCAGCAGTCCCTGGACAAGGGAGCGTGTAGCAGAGACCCAGTACTTC
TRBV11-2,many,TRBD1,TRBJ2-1,CASSSTGTGGFNLNEQFF,TGTGCCAGCAGCTCAACGGGGACAGGGGGCTTTAATCTCAATGAGCAGTTCTTC
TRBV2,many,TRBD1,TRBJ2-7,CASTPGRGLKEQYF,TGTGCCAGCACCCCCGGCAGGGGGCTGAAAGAGCAGTACTTC
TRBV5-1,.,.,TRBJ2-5,CASSRTPRGGETQYF,TGCGCCAGCAGCCGGACCCCCCGGGGTGGGGAGACCCAGTACTTC